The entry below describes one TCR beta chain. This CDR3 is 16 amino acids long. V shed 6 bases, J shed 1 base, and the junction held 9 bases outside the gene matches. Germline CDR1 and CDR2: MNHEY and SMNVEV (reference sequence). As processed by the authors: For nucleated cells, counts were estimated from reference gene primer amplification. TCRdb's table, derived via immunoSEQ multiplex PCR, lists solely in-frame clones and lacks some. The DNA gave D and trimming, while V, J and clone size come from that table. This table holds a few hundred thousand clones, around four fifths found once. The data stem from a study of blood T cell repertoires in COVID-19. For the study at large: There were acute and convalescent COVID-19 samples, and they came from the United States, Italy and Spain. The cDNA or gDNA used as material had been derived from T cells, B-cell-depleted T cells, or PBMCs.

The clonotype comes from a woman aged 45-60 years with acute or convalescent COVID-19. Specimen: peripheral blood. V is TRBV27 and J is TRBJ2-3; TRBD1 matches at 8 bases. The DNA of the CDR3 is TGTGCCAGCAGGTCGCAGGGGGCAGGGGGCACAGATACGCAGTATTTT. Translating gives CASRSQGAGGTDTQYF.